This TCR beta chain was sequenced during a study of spatial heterogeneity in lung cancer (dated by TCRdb to 2018 to 2020). Some background on the complete study: More beta-chain than alpha-chain transcripts were consistently detected, likely reflecting higher beta-chain transcript abundance. In the raw uncorrected reads, each unique combination of TCR and UMI appeared more than ten times on average. In non-small cell lung cancer, the study made a quantitative comparison of TCR alpha and beta repertoires among multiple tumor regions, matched nontumor lung and blood. TCR repertoire features were related to nonsynonymous mutation counts determined by whole-exome sequencing of tumor tissue. At surgery, both alpha and beta chains were TCR-sequenced in over 200 tumor regions, about 64 matched nontumor lung samples and some 60 PBMC samples. Overall study results and their limits: Confirming at a functional level the hypothesis that regional TCRs recognize regional mutations was considered to require additional single-cell paired TCR alpha and beta sequencing. Ubiquitous expanded tumor TCRs were detected in blood more often at tumor resection than at routine follow-up.

The library was obtained by 5' RACE. TCRdb names NextSeq 500 as the instrument used. In the TCR library protocol, a unique molecular identifier was attached to each TCR cDNA molecule so that PCR and sequencing errors could be corrected. From the authors' description of their analysis: TCR identification, UMI-based error correction and CDR3 extraction were all carried out with Decombinator tools. TCRs above a frequency of 2 per 1,000, corresponding to the top 1% of the tumor frequency distribution, were defined as expanded. Rényi diversity was computed with the R vegan package after subsampling each repertoire 100 times to 5,000 TCRs. CDR3 similarity networks were constructed using string-kernel similarity of amino acid triplets, with links drawn between CDR3s whose pairwise similarity was above 0.82. Clones were called with MiXCR by TCRdb after fastp trimmed the public reads at Q25, and only in-frame beta chains were retained. Each entry is one CDR3 protein sequence, shown with its most common DNA and genes. In this record, the V and J calls reflect TCRdb's handling and not the investigators' own analysis. The sample table holds 45,000 to 55,000 distinct CDR3 sequences, of which over 4.5% were seen once. The top ten clones comprise 11% of the sample.

CDR1 KGHSH and CDR2 LQKENI are derived from the germline V gene. V is reduced by 3 bases and J by 1 base, leaving a spacing of 12 bases between them. The CDR3, cysteine through phenylalanine, is 15 amino acids long. The DNA shown is the 45-base CDR3, in frame from base 1. This clonotype was seen repeatedly, ten times or more. Its binding antigen is unknown. There are no base qualities to consult, and no much larger clone falls within one base. The time point label for this specimen denotes: sample taken at primary tumor resection. Samples were obtained from approximately 70 patients with early-stage, untreated non-small cell lung cancer from the lung TRACERx cohort. For TCR sequencing, whole RNA was extracted from tumor and nontumor lung tissue, or from cryopreserved PBMC samples, and no cell sorting was done. A patient was chosen for TCR sequencing only when enough RNA was available from at least two tumor regions.

Recombination linked TRBV18 to TRBJ1-1, with the identity of the D gene unclear. The input for sequencing was PBMCs, taken at surgery. The origin of this receptor is a male donor with early-stage non-small cell lung cancer. This receptor has the CDR3 CASSPTQAANTEAFF. The sequenced DNA is TGTGCCAGCTCACCTACCCAGGCAGCGAACACTGAAGCTTTCTTT.